Each of the 24 T cell receptor beta chains below was sequenced from the same sample in a study of blood T cell repertoires in COVID-19. Clones were read by immunoSEQ multiplex PCR, and TCRdb kept only the in-frame ones, dropping some. The repertoire has 140,000 or so clones, about 80% of them found once; the top ten carry 15% to 20%. Input material: peripheral blood. These receptors came from a man aged 45-60 years with acute or convalescent COVID-19.

V is TRBV7-2 and J is TRBJ2-2, with TRBD2 identical over 12 bases. V was clipped by 3 bases and J by 5 bases; unmatched bases: 4. This CDR3 comprises 16 residues. CDR1 is SGHTA and CDR2 is FQGNSA in the germline V gene. The CDR3 nucleotides read TGTGCCAGCAGCTTCCTAGCGGGGGGGCCGACCGGGGAGCTGTTTTTT. Translating it yields CASSFLAGGPTGELFF.

The rearrangement uses TRBV28 and TRBJ1-5; no definite D call. This CDR3 is built from 16 residues. Germline-derived CDR1 and CDR2 are MDHEN and SYDVKM. Between the trimmed V and J ends, which lost 5 bases and 2 bases, there was a span of 16 bases. CDR3 protein: CASSPGGPSGNQPQHF. CDR3 coding DNA: TGTGCCAGCAGTCCCGGTGGGCCGTCGGGCAATCAGCCCCAGCATTTT.

The chain has TRBV6-6 and TRBJ1-1, with 8 bases matching TRBD1. CDR1 is MNHNY and CDR2 is SVGAGI in the germline V gene (reference sequence). The J segment lost 4 bases and the V segment lost 7 bases, leaving 8 bases of the junction unmatched. This CDR3 is 14 amino acids long. The CDR3 protein is CASIGQGASTEAFF. The CDR3 DNA follows: TGTGCCAGCATAGGACAGGGCGCCTCCACTGAAGCTTTCTTT.

V and J are TRBV5-1 and TRBJ1-3; D gene unclear. CDR3 length: 14 amino acids. The germline V gene has CDR1 SGHRS and CDR2 YFSETQ. V lost 5 bases and J 0 bases, leaving 9 bases between the germline ends. In nucleotides, the CDR3 is TGCGCCAGCAGGGAGGCGAACTCTGGAAACACCATATATTTT. It yields the protein CASREANSGNTIYF.

In this sample, this clone turned up a few times. This chain uses TRBV2 with TRBJ2-7; a weak D match, TRBD1 (6 bases). V was pared by 4 bases and J by 3 bases, with 13 bases between. The CDR3 loop spans 14 amino acids. CDR1 is SNHLY and CDR2 is FYNNEI in the germline V gene. CDR3 nucleotide sequence: TGTGCCAGCAGTGGTTTGCAGGGGAACTACGAGCAGTACTTC. Protein product: CASSGLQGNYEQYF.

The J gene is TRBJ1-5, the V gene TRBV9, with D possibly TRBD1 on 6 matching bases. The CDR3 runs 15 residues. Germline CDR1 reads SGDLS; CDR2 reads YYNGEE. Between the trimmed V and J ends, which lost 4 bases and 2 bases, there was a span of 13 bases. CDR3 in amino acids: CASSWQGRRNQPQHF. The CDR3 coding sequence is TGTGCCAGCAGCTGGCAGGGGCGTCGCAATCAGCCCCAGCATTTT.

This chain joins TRBV15 and TRBJ1-4, with 7 nucleotides matching TRBD1. Germline V gene data show CDR1 as LNHNV and CDR2 as YYDKDF (reference sequence). This CDR3 region has 15 residues. V lost 0 bases and J lost 8; bases outside the gene matches: 6. In DNA form, the CDR3 reads TGTGCCACCAGCAGAGAAGGGGGCTTGGGGGAAAAACTGTTTTTT. Translating gives CATSREGGLGEKLFF.

This clone has a single count. This chain uses TRBV24-1 with TRBJ2-1, with a tentative D call TRBD1 (5 bases). CDR3 length equals 16 residues. Germline assignment: CDR1 KGHDR and CDR2 SFDVKD. Trimming stripped 5 bases from V and 1 base from J, with 14 bases between. The DNA for the CDR3 is TGTGCCACCAGTGGACCCAGGGATGTATCCTACAATGAGCAGTTCTTC. Its translation is CATSGPRDVSYNEQFF.

This clone was seen more than once but under ten times. The chain links TRBV10-3 to TRBJ1-2; tentatively, D is TRBD1 (6 bases). CDR3 length: 12 amino acids. V was trimmed by 7 bases and J by 1 base, leaving 7 bases between them. Germline CDR1 is ENHRY and CDR2 is SYGVKD. The CDR3 bases are TGTGCCATCAAGGGGGATAACTATGGCTACACCTTC. It codes for CAIKGDNYGYTF.

This clone showed up just once. The rearrangement joins TRBV7-8 to TRBJ1-5, with TRBD1 matching 7 bases. Unmatched junction bases numbered 2, after V lost 3 bases and J lost 0 bases. In germline, CDR1 is SGHVS, CDR2 FQNEAQ. The CDR3 runs to 15 residues. The CDR3 loop is CASSFRGYSNQPQHF. The CDR3 DNA reads TGTGCCAGCAGCTTCAGGGGGTATAGCAATCAGCCCCAGCATTTT.

The V call is TRBV5-4, the J call TRBJ1-4; D gene ambiguous. Trimming stripped 4 bases from V and 1 base from J, with 11 bases between. The CDR3 loop spans 15 amino acids. The V gene's germline CDR1 is SGHNT and CDR2 YYREEE (reference sequence). CDR3 sequence (DNA): TGTGCCAGCAGCGGCGGCCCGGGAACTAATGAAAAACTGTTTTTT. This translates into CASSGGPGTNEKLFF.

This clone appeared once. The rearrangement uses TRBV27 and TRBJ1-5, with 7 bases fitting TRBD1. Germline V lookup: CDR1 MNHEY, CDR2 SMNVEV (reference sequence). J was trimmed by 7 bases and V by 1 base; bases with no gene match: 16. The CDR3 loop spans 18 amino acids. This CDR3 is CASSLFGTDVSGGQPQHF. CDR3 nucleotide sequence: TGTGCCAGCAGTTTATTCGGGACAGACGTGTCGGGCGGACAGCCCCAGCATTTT.

The genes are TRBV19 and TRBJ2-3; the match to TRBD1 covers 9 bases. V lost 4 bases, J lost 3 bases, and 2 bases stayed unmatched. CDR3 size: 14 residues. Germline CDR1 LNHDA, CDR2 SQIVND (reference sequence). CDR3: CASSTGTGTDTQYF. CDR3 nucleotide sequence: TGTGCCAGTAGTACCGGGACAGGGACAGATACGCAGTATTTT.

The chain couples TRBV6-6 to TRBJ1-1, with 8 positions matching TRBD1. The CDR3 has 14 residues. The V and J ends lost 6 bases and 1 base, in that order; junction bases with no gene match: 4. Germline V gene sequence: CDR1 MNHNY, CDR2 SVGAGI (reference sequence). The CDR3 protein is CASRSGTGNTEAFF. CDR3 in DNA: TGTGCCAGCAGATCCGGGACAGGGAACACTGAAGCTTTCTTT.

This chain connects TRBV5-1 to TRBJ1-2; 10 nucleotides align to TRBD1. Per germline, CDR1 SGHRS and CDR2 YFSETQ. This CDR3 region has 15 residues. V lost 4 bases to trimming and J lost 3 bases; unmatched junction nucleotides: 6. The CDR3 region has the DNA TGCGCCAGCAGCCCCCGGACAGGGGGGGACTATGGCTACACCTTC. Translation gives CASSPRTGGDYGYTF.

The V call is TRBV15, the J call TRBJ1-5; no definite D call. Germline V lookup: CDR1 LNHNV, CDR2 YYDKDF (reference sequence). V shed 0 bases and J shed 0 bases, with 12 bases lying between them. The CDR3 consists of 17 residues. The CDR3 reads CATSREKPGDSNQPQHF. DNA of the CDR3: TGTGCCACCAGCAGAGAAAAGCCAGGTGATAGCAATCAGCCCCAGCATTTT.

The CDR3 DNA sequence: TGTGCCAGTAGTCCCCGGGAGGGAGAACAGCCCCAGCATTTT. Its translation: CASSPREGEQPQHF. The chain links TRBV19 to TRBJ1-5; D gene ambiguous. The V end lost 5 bases, the J end lost 7 bases, and 15 bases lay between the germline ends. This CDR3 comprises 14 residues. Germline V gives CDR1 LNHDA, CDR2 SQIVND (reference sequence).

The CDR3, as DNA: TGTGCCAGCTCATTGGGACAGGGAAATCAGCCCCAGCATTTT. This gives the protein CASSLGQGNQPQHF. The rearrangement joins TRBV18 to TRBJ1-5; 9 nucleotides agree with TRBD1. The CDR3 is made up of 14 amino acids. J lost 4 bases, V lost 5 bases, and 3 bases had no gene match. The germline CDR1 and CDR2 sequences are KGHSH and LQKENI.

The rearrangement joins TRBV18 to TRBJ2-1; D might be TRBD2 (6 bases). The CDR3 contains 15 residues. Germline assignment: CDR1 KGHSH and CDR2 LQKENI. V was shortened by 6 bases and J by 4 bases, with 16 bases between the two germline ends. The CDR3 sequence: CASSPTGLDYNEQFF. As DNA, the CDR3 is TGTGCCAGCTCCCCTACGGGACTGGATTACAATGAGCAGTTCTTC.

The chain combines TRBV25-1 with TRBJ1-1; no definite D call. V was shortened by 3 bases and J by 6 bases, with 14 bases between the two germline ends. Germline values: CDR1 MGHDK, CDR2 SYGVNS. The CDR3 runs 14 residues. CDR3 residues: CASSESGRWAEAFF. The CDR3 region has the DNA TGTGCCAGCAGTGAGTCTGGGAGATGGGCTGAAGCTTTCTTT.

The rearrangement joins TRBV6-6 to TRBJ2-7, with D perhaps matching TRBD1 (5 bases). Germline values: CDR1 MNHNY, CDR2 SVGAGI (reference sequence). Trimming stripped 5 bases from V and 4 bases from J, with 12 bases between. The CDR3 runs to 13 residues. This CDR3 reads CASSVQGPYEQYV. The CDR3 region has the DNA TGTGCCAGCAGTGTTCAGGGTCCTTACGAGCAGTACGTC.

This rearrangement joins TRBV4-1 to TRBJ2-1; 12 bases line up with TRBD2. The germline gives CDR1 MGHRA, CDR2 YSYEKL. V gave up 4 bases and J gave up 4 bases; unmatched junction bases: 5. This CDR3 has 16 residues. The CDR3 protein is CASSPFTSGGYNEQFF. In nucleotides, the CDR3 is TGCGCCAGCAGCCCGTTTACTAGCGGGGGGTACAATGAGCAGTTCTTC.

This rearrangement joins TRBV18 to TRBJ2-7; D might be TRBD2 (5 bases). V lost 3 bases and J 2 bases, leaving 17 bases between the germline ends. The CDR3 is 16 amino acids. Germline CDR1 is KGHSH and CDR2 is LQKENI. In DNA, the CDR3 is TGTGCCAGCTCACCCCTAGCCTATACATCAACCTACGAGCAGTACGTC. Its protein product is CASSPLAYTSTYEQYV.

This sequence joins TRBV19 and TRBJ2-5, with TRBD1 matching 8 bases. CDR1 is LNHDA, CDR2 SQIVND, per germline (reference sequence). CDR3 length equals 13 residues. Trimming took 3 bases from V and 4 from J; bases not matched to a gene: 1. This CDR3 is CASSMTGVETQYF. The CDR3 region has the DNA TGTGCCAGTAGTATGACAGGGGTAGAGACCCAGTACTTC.